This T cell receptor delta chain is drawn from a study of gamma-delta chains in newborns, infants, children. Study-level information: Microbial exposure reportedly drives polyclonal innate γδ T cell expansion after birth.

TCRdb re-called the reads through CATT. Here the sample spans 15,000 or so delta-chain clones, approximately 7% being singletons. With V trimmed by 3 bases and J by 0 bases, 4 bases remained unmatched. Germline V gene data show CDR1 as GEAIGNYY and CDR2 as EKD. CDR3 length equals 19 residues. V is TRDV2 and J is TRDJ3; 13 bases align to TRDD3. The receptor was isolated from a child who was a newborn, infant or young child, either healthy, febrile or measles-vaccinated (not recorded which). Sequencing used blood. The CDR3 reads CACDPYWGIRSWDTRQMFF. Here the CDR3 DNA reads TGTGCCTGTGACCCCTACTGGGGGATACGCTCCTGGGACACCCGACAGATGTTTTTC.